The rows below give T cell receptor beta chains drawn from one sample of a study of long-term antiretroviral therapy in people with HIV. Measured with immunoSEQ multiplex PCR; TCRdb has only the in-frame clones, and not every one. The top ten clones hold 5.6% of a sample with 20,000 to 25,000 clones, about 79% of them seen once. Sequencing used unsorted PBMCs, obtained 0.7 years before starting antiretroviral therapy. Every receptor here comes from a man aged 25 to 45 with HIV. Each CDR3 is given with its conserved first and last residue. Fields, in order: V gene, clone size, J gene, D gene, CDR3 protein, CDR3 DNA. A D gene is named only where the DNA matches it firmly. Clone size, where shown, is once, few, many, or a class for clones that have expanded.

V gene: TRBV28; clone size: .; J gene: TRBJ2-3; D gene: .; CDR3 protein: CASSLLGNGGTDTQYF; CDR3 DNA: TGTGCCAGCAGTTTATTGGGGAACGGCGGCACAGATACGCAGTATTTT
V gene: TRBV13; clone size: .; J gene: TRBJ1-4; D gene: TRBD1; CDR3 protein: CASSLKTGGNEKLFF; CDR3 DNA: TGTGCCAGCAGCTTAAAGACAGGGGGTAATGAAAAACTGTTTTTT
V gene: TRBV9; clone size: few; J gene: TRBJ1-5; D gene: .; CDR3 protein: CASSVEAGVDQPQHF; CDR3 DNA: TGTGCCAGCAGCGTAGAGGCAGGGGTCGATCAGCCCCAGCATTTT
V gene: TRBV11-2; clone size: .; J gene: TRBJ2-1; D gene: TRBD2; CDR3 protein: CASSPIAGATYNEQFF; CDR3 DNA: TGTGCCAGCAGCCCTATAGCGGGCGCCACCTACAATGAGCAGTTCTTC
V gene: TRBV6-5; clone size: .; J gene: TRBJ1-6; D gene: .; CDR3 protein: CASSFLTGADSPLHF; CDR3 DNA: TGTGCCAGCAGTTTTCTGACAGGAGCGGATTCACCCCTCCACTTT
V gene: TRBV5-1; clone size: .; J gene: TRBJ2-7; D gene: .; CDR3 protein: CASSSHRYEQYF; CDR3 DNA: TGCGCCAGCAGCTCCCACCGCTACGAGCAGTACTTC
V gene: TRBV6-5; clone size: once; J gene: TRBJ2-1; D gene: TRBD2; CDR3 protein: CASTLTSGKRNEQFF; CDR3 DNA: TGTGCCAGCACCCTAACTAGCGGGAAGCGCAATGAGCAGTTCTTC
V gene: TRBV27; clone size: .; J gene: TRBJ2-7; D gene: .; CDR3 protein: CASSSRGRYEQYF; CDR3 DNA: TGTGCCAGCAGTTCACGGGGGCGCTACGAGCAGTACTTC
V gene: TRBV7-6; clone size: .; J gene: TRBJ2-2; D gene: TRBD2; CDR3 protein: CASSLGSGGSTGELFF; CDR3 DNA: TGTGCCAGCAGCTTAGGTAGCGGGGGGTCCACCGGGGAGCTGTTTTTT
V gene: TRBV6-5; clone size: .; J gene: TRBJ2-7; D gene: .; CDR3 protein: CASSYSQGHYEQYF; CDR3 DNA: TGTGCCAGCAGTTACTCTCAGGGTCACTACGAGCAGTACTTC
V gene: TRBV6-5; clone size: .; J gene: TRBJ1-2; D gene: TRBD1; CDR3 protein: CASSSGTGGPYGYTF; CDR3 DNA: TGTGCCAGCAGTTCCGGGACAGGGGGCCCCTATGGCTACACCTTC
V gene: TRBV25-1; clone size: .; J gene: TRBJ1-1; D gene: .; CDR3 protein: CASRGSTNTEAFF; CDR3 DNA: TGTGCCAGTAGAGGGAGCACGAACACTGAAGCTTTCTTT
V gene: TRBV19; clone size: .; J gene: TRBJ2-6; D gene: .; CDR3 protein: CASSIADRFISGANVLTF; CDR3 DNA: TGCGCCAGTAGTATTGCTGACAGGTTCATCTCTGGGGCCAACGTCCTGACTTTC
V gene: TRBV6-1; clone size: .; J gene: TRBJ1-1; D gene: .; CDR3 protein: CASSEAPNTEAFF; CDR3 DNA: TGTGCCAGCAGTGAAGCGCCCAACACTGAAGCTTTCTTT
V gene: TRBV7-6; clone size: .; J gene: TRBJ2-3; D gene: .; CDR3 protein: CASSLEWDRDTQYF; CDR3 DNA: TGTGCCAGCAGCTTAGAGTGGGACCGGGATACGCAGTATTTT
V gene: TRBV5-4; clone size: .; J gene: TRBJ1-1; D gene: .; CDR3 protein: CASSFGVVNTEAFF; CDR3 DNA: TGTGCCAGCAGCTTCGGGGTGGTGAACACTGAAGCTTTCTTT
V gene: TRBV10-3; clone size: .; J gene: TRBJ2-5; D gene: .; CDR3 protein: CAISESFETQYF; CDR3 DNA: TGTGCTATCAGTGAGTCTTTTGAGACCCAGTACTTC
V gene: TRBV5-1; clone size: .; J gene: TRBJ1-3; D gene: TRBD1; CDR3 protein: CASSFGTGGSGNTIYF; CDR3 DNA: TGCGCCAGCAGCTTCGGGACAGGGGGTTCTGGAAACACCATATATTTT
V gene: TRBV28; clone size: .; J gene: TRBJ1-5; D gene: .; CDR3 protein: CASGTPNSNQPQHF; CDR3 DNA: TGTGCCAGCGGTACGCCAAATAGCAATCAGCCCCAGCATTTT
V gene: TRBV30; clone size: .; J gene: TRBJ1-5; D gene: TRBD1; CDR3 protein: CAWGQGNQPQHF; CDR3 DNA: TGTGCCTGGGGACAGGGCAATCAGCCCCAGCATTTT
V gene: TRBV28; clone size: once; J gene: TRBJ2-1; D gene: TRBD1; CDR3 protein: CASSGTGYNEQFF; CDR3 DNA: TGTGCCAGCAGCGGGACAGGGTACAATGAGCAGTTCTTC